This T cell receptor beta chain stems from a study of T cells in localized non-small cell lung cancer. Germline trimming cut 3 bases from V and 1 base from J; bases unmatched to any gene: 7. CDR1 LNHDA and CDR2 SQIVND come from the germline V gene (reference sequence). The CDR3 consists of 16 residues. The protocol was immunoSEQ multiplex PCR, while the TCRdb copy is restricted to in-frame clones and leaves out a portion. This table has 64,000 or so clones, 75% to 90% appearing once. The chain is built from TRBV19 and TRBJ1-1, with 8 positions matching TRBD1. The clonotype comes from a woman aged 35-75 years with stage I lung adenocarcinoma. This sample comprised peripheral blood, obtained before any cancer treatment. In DNA, the CDR3 is TGTGCCAGTAGTATCCCCCTGACAGGGGCGAACACTGAAGCTTTCTTT. Translated, it gives CASSIPLTGANTEAFF.